The rows below give T cell receptor beta chains drawn from one sample of a study of blood T cell repertoires in COVID-19. Generated by immunoSEQ multiplex PCR, the TCRdb table keeps only in-frame clones and is missing some. The top ten hold 13% of the sample, which has about 99,000 clones, around 84% seen once. Sequenced material: peripheral blood. The origin of the receptors is an older woman in a cohort sampled during active or convalescent COVID-19. Both conserved end residues are part of each CDR3. Fields, in order: D gene, clone size, V gene, J gene, CDR3 protein, CDR3 DNA. The D gene is left open where the match is weak. A clone size is listed for some rows: how often the clone was seen (once, few, many), or a class if it is expanded.

>TRBD2|.|TRBV20-1|TRBJ2-1
CSASLSGRMVNEQFF
TGCAGTGCTAGTCTTAGCGGGAGAATGGTCAATGAGCAGTTCTTC
>TRBD1|.|TRBV9|TRBJ1-2
CASSVGQGNYGYTF
TGTGCCAGCAGCGTAGGACAGGGGAACTATGGCTACACCTTC
>TRBD1|once|TRBV5-1|TRBJ2-1
CASRTGGYDNEQFF
TGCGCCAGCAGAACAGGGGGTTATGACAATGAGCAGTTCTTC
>.|once|TRBV9|TRBJ2-3
CASSLGTDTQYF
TGTGCCAGCAGCCTTGGCACAGATACGCAGTATTTT
>TRBD2|.|TRBV6-4|TRBJ2-1
CASRTSGGANYNEQFF
TGTGCCAGCAGGACTAGCGGGGGGGCAAACTACAATGAGCAGTTCTTC
>.|.|TRBV4-1|TRBJ2-2
CASSQERALPGELFF
TGCGCCAGCAGCCAAGAGCGAGCACTCCCGGGGGAGCTGTTTTTT
>TRBD1|.|TRBV24-1|TRBJ2-2
CATSPSGGRELFF
TGTGCCACCAGCCCCTCAGGGGGCAGGGAGCTGTTTTTT
>.|.|TRBV7-2|TRBJ2-5
CASSFTGTQYF
TGTGCCAGCAGCTTTACCGGGACCCAGTACTTC
>TRBD1|.|TRBV28|TRBJ1-2
CASRYPGQGSGGYTF
TGTGCCAGCAGATATCCGGGACAGGGATCTGGTGGCTACACCTTC
>.|.|TRBV6-5|TRBJ2-2
CASTLRGGDTGELFF
TGTGCCAGCACTCTACGGGGCGGGGACACCGGGGAGCTGTTTTTT
>TRBD1|.|TRBV19|TRBJ1-4
CASGSTGTVNEKLFF
TGTGCCAGTGGATCGACCGGGACAGTTAATGAAAAACTGTTTTTT
>.|.|TRBV6-5|TRBJ1-5
CASSYEGSYSNQPQHF
TGTGCCAGCAGTTATGAGGGAAGCTATAGCAATCAGCCCCAGCATTTT
>.|.|TRBV5-6|TRBJ2-1
CASSFGRGSYNEQFF
TGTGCCAGCAGCTTCGGAAGGGGGTCCTACAATGAGCAGTTCTTC
>.|.|TRBV25-1|TRBJ1-3
CASKAGGNTIYF
TGTGCCAGCAAGGCGGGTGGAAACACCATATATTTT
>.|once|TRBV23-1|TRBJ2-7
CASSQHDDSLYEQYF
TGCGCCAGCAGTCAGCATGATGACAGCTTGTACGAGCAGTACTTC
>TRBD1|.|TRBV10-2|TRBJ1-5
CASSAVDRGRPQHF
TGCGCCAGCAGTGCCGTGGACAGGGGGCGTCCCCAGCATTTT
>.|.|TRBV5-4|TRBJ2-7
CASSPEEAGFPYEQYF
TGTGCCAGCAGCCCCGAGGAAGCGGGTTTCCCCTACGAGCAGTACTTC
>TRBD1|.|TRBV19|TRBJ2-4
CASSIDRGLGNIQYF
TGTGCCAGTAGTATTGACAGGGGGCTTGGGAACATTCAGTACTTC
>.|.|TRBV19|TRBJ1-2
CASSMGRNYGYTF
TGTGCCAGTAGTATGGGCAGAAACTATGGCTACACCTTC
>.|.|TRBV5-6|TRBJ1-1
CASSTYSGGGTEAFF
TGTGCCAGCAGCACCTACAGCGGTGGTGGCACTGAAGCTTTCTTT
>.|.|TRBV7-9|TRBJ1-1
CASSTGGLMNTEAFF
TGTGCCAGCAGTACAGGAGGGCTTATGAACACTGAAGCTTTCTTT
>TRBD2|.|TRBV5-5|TRBJ2-2
CASSVSPSGGRTGELFF
TGTGCCAGCAGCGTGTCCCCTAGCGGGGGCCGTACCGGGGAGCTGTTTTTT
>.|.|TRBV9|TRBJ1-4
CASSVGSLEEKLFF
TGTGCCAGCAGCGTAGGCAGTCTGGAGGAAAAACTGTTTTTT
>TRBD2|.|TRBV6-6|TRBJ2-7
CASSFGTSSYEQYF
TGTGCCAGCAGCTTCGGGACTAGCTCCTACGAGCAGTACTTC
>TRBD2|.|TRBV5-6|TRBJ2-7
CASSLERGPTKEQYF
TGTGCCAGCAGCTTGGAGCGGGGCCCTACGAAGGAGCAGTACTTC
>.|.|TRBV28|TRBJ1-1
CASTLSGQLQGEAFF
TGTGCCAGCACTTTATCAGGACAGCTTCAGGGTGAAGCTTTCTTT
>TRBD2|.|TRBV5-4|TRBJ2-2
CASSLASGGVNTGELFF
TGTGCCAGCAGCTTGGCTAGCGGGGGGGTAAACACCGGGGAGCTGTTTTTT
>TRBD1|.|TRBV12-3/TRBV12-4|TRBJ1-4
CATRQGAAEKLFF
TGTGCCACCAGACAGGGGGCGGCTGAAAAACTGTTTTTT
>.|.|TRBV10-3|TRBJ2-2
CAISELEGGVGELFF
TGTGCCATCAGTGAGTTGGAGGGAGGTGTCGGGGAGCTGTTTTTT
>TRBD1|.|TRBV3-1/TRBV3-2|TRBJ1-1
CASSQTGAMNTEAFF
TGTGCCAGCAGCCAGACAGGGGCTATGAACACTGAAGCTTTCTTT
>.|.|TRBV5-3|TRBJ1-1
CARSLGGHPNTEAFF
TGTGCCAGAAGCCTGGGGGGGCACCCGAACACTGAAGCTTTCTTT
>TRBD1|.|TRBV5-6|TRBJ2-4
CASSSIRQGATKNIQYF
TGTGCCAGCAGCTCTATCCGACAGGGGGCCACCAAAAACATTCAGTACTTC
>.|.|TRBV19|TRBJ1-5
CASSKDGLSNQPQHF
TGTGCCAGTAGTAAGGACGGACTTAGCAATCAGCCCCAGCATTTT
>.|.|TRBV28|TRBJ2-1
CASSLSRDEQFF
TGTGCCAGCAGCTTATCCCGCGATGAGCAGTTCTTC
>.|once|TRBV7-9|TRBJ2-2
CASFRGSGTGELFF
TGTGCCAGCTTTCGGGGGAGTGGAACCGGGGAGCTGTTTTTT
>.|.|TRBV3-1/TRBV3-2|TRBJ1-2
CASSQAVRGGYGYTF
TGTGCCAGCAGCCAAGCCGTTAGGGGAGGGTATGGCTACACCTTC
>.|.|TRBV7-8|TRBJ1-1
CASSLAATVGAAFF
TGTGCCAGCAGCTTAGCCGCGACAGTGGGTGCGGCTTTCTTT
>TRBD2|.|TRBV11-2|TRBJ2-7
CASSLVLAGPNYEQYF
TGTGCCAGCAGCTTAGTACTAGCGGGACCTAACTACGAGCAGTACTTC
>TRBD1|.|TRBV9|TRBJ1-2
CASSVGNRGNYGYTF
TGTGCCAGCAGCGTAGGCAACAGGGGGAACTATGGCTACACCTTC
>.|.|TRBV30|TRBJ2-7
CAWSASQGYEQYF
TGTGCCTGGAGTGCTTCGCAGGGTTACGAGCAGTACTTC
>.|.|TRBV9|TRBJ1-4
CASSPRGLRDDEKLFF
TGTGCCAGCAGCCCCCGAGGTTTGAGGGATGACGAAAAACTGTTTTTT
>TRBD1|.|TRBV5-1|TRBJ2-5
CASSPLTGAGETQYF
TGCGCCAGCAGCCCCCTGACAGGGGCTGGGGAGACCCAGTACTTC
>.|many|TRBV24-1|TRBJ2-3
CATSFSGTQYF
TGTGCCACCAGTTTCAGTGGTACGCAGTATTTT
>TRBD1|.|TRBV5-4|TRBJ1-2
CASSLGGGQGALTNGYTF
TGTGCCAGCAGCTTGGGAGGGGGACAGGGGGCCCTAACTAATGGCTACACCTTC
>TRBD2|.|TRBV6-2/TRBV6-3|TRBJ2-3
CASSRPTSGSTPSTDTQYF
TGTGCCAGCAGCCGCCCGACTAGCGGGTCAACTCCTAGCACAGATACGCAGTATTTT
>.|.|TRBV12-3/TRBV12-4|TRBJ1-3
CASTTMGGSTIYF
TGTGCCAGCACTACTATGGGGGGAAGCACCATATATTTT
>.|.|TRBV5-1|TRBJ1-2
CASSPEAGYGYTF
TGCGCCAGCAGCCCGGAGGCAGGCTATGGCTACACCTTC
>.|.|TRBV5-1|TRBJ1-2
CASSPMRGYGYTF
TGCGCCAGCAGCCCCATGAGAGGCTATGGCTACACCTTC
>TRBD1|.|TRBV9|TRBJ2-7
CASSVAPGTGTYEQYF
TGTGCCAGCAGCGTAGCTCCCGGGACAGGGACCTACGAGCAGTACTTC
>.|.|TRBV27|TRBJ2-7
CASSFQGLRGYEQYF
TGTGCCAGCAGTTTTCAGGGTCTAAGGGGATACGAGCAGTACTTC
>.|.|TRBV11-2|TRBJ2-2
CASSFRVGTGELFF
TGTGCCAGCAGCTTCAGGGTTGGCACCGGGGAGCTGTTTTTT
>.|.|TRBV4-1|TRBJ1-1
CASSQEAGDTDTEAFF
TGCGCCAGCAGCCAAGAAGCGGGGGACACAGACACTGAAGCTTTCTTT